The 8 T cell receptor beta chains presented below share a single source sample, sequenced in a study of blood T cell repertoires in COVID-19. Method: immunoSEQ multiplex PCR; TCRdb's copy keeps in-frame clones and lacks some. Among around 170,000 clones listed, roughly 70% were seen once. Sequencing was performed on peripheral blood. The receptors shown here come from a woman aged 80 or older with acute or convalescent COVID-19.

The V gene is TRBV5-6, the J gene TRBJ2-7, with TRBD2 as a possible D gene (6 bases). V was clipped by 2 bases and J by 2 bases, with 8 bases between them. The CDR3 has 13 amino acids. Germline values: CDR1 SGHDT, CDR2 YYEEEE. CDR3 region: CASSFGGAYEQYF. The CDR3 nucleotides read TGTGCCAGCAGCTTCGGAGGGGCCTACGAGCAGTACTTC. Full variable domain (outside the CDR3, taken from reference TRBV5-6 and TRBJ2-7): DAGVTQSPTHLIKTRGQQVTLRCSPKSGHDTVSWYQQALGQGPQFIFQYYEEEERQRGNFPDRFSGHQFPNYSSELNVNALLLGDSALYLCASSFGGAYEQYFGPGTRLTVT.

This chain uses TRBV4-1 with TRBJ2-3; D is ambiguous. This CDR3 has 12 amino acids. V dropped 1 base and J dropped 5 bases, with 4 bases sitting between them. Per germline, CDR1 MGHRA and CDR2 YSYEKL. CDR3 bases: TGCGCCAGCAGCCAAGCCGTAGATACGCAGTATTTT. Translated, it gives CASSQAVDTQYF.

This clone was counted a few times. In DNA, the CDR3 is TGTGCCAGCTTGCAGACTGAAGCTTTCTTT. This sequence encodes CASLQTEAFF. This chain uses TRBV2 with TRBJ1-1; D remains ambiguous. With 8 bases removed from V and 5 bases from J, the gap between germline ends came to 6 bases. The CDR3 is made up of 10 amino acids. CDR1 and CDR2 from the germline V gene are SNHLY and FYNNEI.

Written as DNA, the CDR3 is TGCGCCAGCAGCCAAGGGGACAACTCTGGAAACACCATATATTTT. Translation: CASSQGDNSGNTIYF. The gene calls are TRBV4-1 and TRBJ1-3, with D perhaps TRBD1 (6 bases). The CDR3 runs 15 residues. V was pared by 1 base and J by 0 bases, with 7 bases between. In germline, CDR1 is MGHRA, CDR2 YSYEKL.

The chain uses TRBV11-2 and TRBJ2-5, with a tentative D call TRBD2 (6 bases). The CDR3 length is 17 residues. Trimming removed 0 bases from V and 1 base from J, with 15 bases in between. Germline CDR1 and CDR2: SGHAT and FQNNGV. This CDR3 reads CASSLDFGGAFQETQYF. DNA of the CDR3: TGTGCCAGCAGCTTAGATTTCGGGGGAGCTTTCCAAGAGACCCAGTACTTC. Full variable domain (remainder filled in from reference TRBV11-2 and TRBJ2-5): EAGVAQSPRYKIIEKRQSVAFWCNPISGHATLYWYQQILGQGPKLLIQFQNNGVVDDSQLPKDRFSAERLKGVDSTLKIQPAKLEDSAVYLCASSLDFGGAFQETQYFGPGTRLLVL.

This clone was found a few times. The V call is TRBV2, the J call TRBJ2-7, with D hard to call. Per the germline V gene, CDR1 is SNHLY and CDR2 is FYNNEI. V was cut by 4 bases and J by 1 base, with 2 bases left in between. CDR3 length: 11 amino acids. The DNA for the CDR3 is TGTGCCAGCAGTGCGTCCTACGAGCAGTACTTC. This translates into CASSASYEQYF.

The chain is built from TRBV28 and TRBJ2-5; 8 positions agree with TRBD2. This CDR3 comprises 16 residues. Trimming cost V 6 bases and J 5 bases; bases outside gene matches: 14. The germline CDR1 and CDR2 sequences are MDHEN and SYDVKM. The CDR3 sequence: CASRAGTRVLTETQYF. The CDR3 DNA follows: TGTGCCAGCAGAGCCGGGACTAGGGTCTTGACGGAGACCCAGTACTTC.

This clone has just a few counts. The rearrangement joins TRBV7-9 to TRBJ1-5; D uncertain. Per germline, CDR1 SEHNR and CDR2 FQNEAQ (reference sequence). The V and J ends lost 1 base and 7 bases respectively, with 11 bases between them. The CDR3 runs 14 residues. The CDR3 DNA is TGTGCCAGCAGCTTAGGAGGAGAGAGCCAGCCCCAGCATTTT. This encodes CASSLGGESQPQHF.